The next 30 T cell receptor beta chains were all read from a single sample in a study of T-cell reconstitution after alpha-beta-depleted transplantation in children. The TCRbeta library was prepared with unique molecular identifiers. From the PCR reads, TCRdb called clonotypes with MiXCR, one entry per CDR3 protein. The data show approximately 1,000,000 distinct CDR3 sequences, about 29% seen once. This sample comprised PBMCs, mostly from graft donor cells, obtained 360 days after TCRalphabeta/CD19-depleted stem cell transplant. Receptors were obtained from a boy under three years old who had a stem cell transplant for SCID, so the T cells may come from the graft donor.

Only a few counts were recorded for this clonotype. The V gene is TRBV5-1, the J gene TRBJ2-2; D gene uncertain. Trimming took 4 bases from V and 0 from J, leaving 13 bases between them. CDR3 length: 16 amino acids. From germline, CDR1 is SGHRS and CDR2 YFSETQ. The CDR3 DNA follows: TGCGCCAGCAGCACAGACCCGTTCGCGAACACCGGGGAGCTGTTTTTT. This encodes CASSTDPFANTGELFF.

This clonotype was detected only once. The V call is TRBV20-1, the J call TRBJ2-3, with 7 bases matching TRBD2. Germline trimming cut 6 bases from V and 1 base from J; bases unmatched to any gene: 13. Germline V gene data show CDR1 as DFQATT and CDR2 as SNEGSKA (reference sequence). The CDR3 has 16 residues. CDR3 protein: CSAMGGWTRRTDTQYF. CDR3 coding DNA: TGCAGTGCGATGGGTGGGTGGACTAGGCGCACAGATACGCAGTATTTT.

The chain is built from TRBV6-2 or TRBV6-3 and TRBJ1-1; D uncertain. The germline V and J ends were trimmed by 6 bases and 4 bases, with 18 bases remaining between them. Germline V gene sequence: CDR1 MNHEY, CDR2 SVGEGT. The length of the CDR3 is 15 residues. CDR3 loop: CASRDVDPARTEAFF. The CDR3 DNA sequence: TGTGCCAGCAGGGACGTCGACCCAGCCCGCACTGAAGCTTTCTTT.

The chain links TRBV12-5 to TRBJ1-3; 9 nucleotides agree with TRBD1. CDR3 length: 16 amino acids. J gave up 0 bases and V 4 bases, and 4 bases lay outside the gene matches. The germline V gene encodes CDR1 LGHNT and CDR2 FRNRAP. CDR3: CASGSGQGLSGNTIYF. The CDR3 DNA sequence: TGTGCTAGTGGTTCGGGACAGGGCCTCTCTGGAAACACCATATATTTT.

The table lists this clonotype with a few counts. The CDR3 sequence: CASSQDGTSPAETQYF. The CDR3 bases are TGTGCCAGCAGCCAAGATGGGACTAGCCCCGCGGAGACCCAGTACTTC. The rearrangement joins TRBV14 to TRBJ2-5; 9 bases are a match to TRBD2. The CDR3 loop spans 16 amino acids. Germline V lookup: CDR1 SGHDN, CDR2 FVKESK. Trimming cost V 0 bases and J 5 bases; bases outside gene matches: 7.

The chain uses TRBV6-5 and TRBJ2-6; possibly TRBD1 for D (5 bases). Germline loops: CDR1 MNHEY, CDR2 SVGAGI. The CDR3 is made up of 16 amino acids. With 5 bases removed from V and 0 bases from J, the gap between germline ends came to 11 bases. CDR3 in amino acids: CASSPSDISGANVLTF. For the CDR3, the DNA is TGTGCCAGCAGTCCCTCGGACATCTCTGGGGCCAACGTCCTGACTTTC.

The chain employs TRBV4-1 and TRBJ2-1; 9 bases agree with TRBD2. V was clipped by 0 bases and J by 0 bases; unmatched bases: 9. Germline V gene data show CDR1 as MGHRA and CDR2 as YSYEKL. The CDR3 has 19 residues. For the CDR3, the DNA is TGCGCCAGCAGCCAAGATAATGGAGCTAGCGGGGCCTCCTACAATGAGCAGTTCTTC. Encoded protein: CASSQDNGASGASYNEQFF.

This clonotype has only one observation. The genes are TRBV20-1 and TRBJ2-1; no firm D call. This CDR3 spans 17 amino acids. V shed 3 bases and J shed 4 bases, with 22 bases lying between them. Germline CDR1 DFQATT, CDR2 SNEGSKA (reference sequence). CDR3 amino acids: CSARDRTNLPSYNEQFF. DNA for the CDR3: TGCAGTGCTAGGGATCGGACGAACCTTCCCTCATACAATGAGCAGTTCTTC.

The rearrangement links TRBV20-1 to TRBJ2-1; 8 bases align to TRBD1. With V trimmed by 0 bases and J by 1 base, 11 bases remained unmatched. The CDR3 consists of 18 residues. Germline V gives CDR1 DFQATT, CDR2 SNEGSKA (reference sequence). The CDR3, as DNA: TGCAGTGCTAGAGATCCAGGGGGCGCCCGGAGATCCTACAATGAGCAGTTCTTC. It is translated as CSARDPGGARRSYNEQFF.

The CDR3 reads CASRDQGPETQYF. The CDR3 bases are TGTGCCAGCAGAGACCAGGGTCCGGAGACCCAGTACTTC. This chain links TRBV12-3 or TRBV12-4 with TRBJ2-5; D possibly corresponds to TRBD1 (5 bases). The CDR3 is 13 amino acids. Trimming took off 6 bases at V and 5 bases at J, with 13 bases between the two ends.

In this sample, this clonotype turned up a few times. The chain has TRBV7-9 and TRBJ2-2; TRBD1 aligns across 8 bases. The V gene's germline CDR1 is SEHNR and CDR2 FQNEAQ (reference sequence). Germline trimming cut 0 bases from V and 3 bases from J; bases unmatched to any gene: 3. The CDR3 spans 16 residues. The CDR3 sequence is CASSLAPGQDTGELFF. CDR3 sequence (DNA): TGTGCCAGCAGCTTAGCACCGGGACAGGACACCGGGGAGCTGTTTTTT.

The table lists this clonotype with a few counts. This chain joins TRBV7-2 and TRBJ2-3, with TRBD1 matching 9 bases. V dropped 3 bases and J dropped 9; count of bases not matched to a gene: 4. The CDR3 length is 13 residues. Germline V gene data show CDR1 as SGHTA and CDR2 as FQGNSA. The CDR3 reads CASSLGTGITQYF. The CDR3 DNA follows: TGTGCCAGCAGCTTGGGGACAGGGATCACGCAGTATTTT. Full variable domain (remainder filled in from reference TRBV7-2 and TRBJ2-3): GAGVSQSPSNKVTEKGKDVELRCDPISGHTALYWYRQSLGQGLEFLIYFQGNSAPDKSGLPSDRFSAERTGGSVSTLTIQRTQQEDSAVYLCASSLGTGITQYFGPGTRLTVL.

This CDR3 reads CASSSAPGPGNTIYF. The CDR3 DNA follows: TGTGCCAGCAGCTCCGCCCCAGGTCCTGGAAACACCATATATTTT. The V gene is TRBV7-9, the J gene TRBJ1-3; D is ambiguous. Deletions cut 4 bases from V and 2 bases from J, with 12 bases between. The CDR3 totals 15 residues. The V gene's germline CDR1 is SEHNR and CDR2 FQNEAQ (reference sequence).

This CDR3 reads CSAMFASGVPYEQYF. DNA of the CDR3: TGCAGTGCTATGTTCGCTAGCGGGGTCCCCTACGAGCAGTACTTC. The gene calls are TRBV20-1 and TRBJ2-7; the match to TRBD2 covers 9 bases. J gave up 2 bases and V 4 bases, and 9 bases lay outside the gene matches. From germline, CDR1 is DFQATT and CDR2 SNEGSKA (reference sequence). The CDR3 spans 15 residues.

This clonotype was observed a handful of times. The chain joins TRBV24-1 to TRBJ2-7, with D possibly being TRBD2 (7 bases). This CDR3 region has 16 residues. The ends were cut back, 7 bases at V and 2 bases at J, with 20 bases in the middle. Per the germline V gene, CDR1 is KGHDR and CDR2 is SFDVKD. The CDR3 nucleotides read TGTGCCACCAGCCGGGGGGCAGCTTCAACCCCCTACGAGCAGTACTTC. Residues: CATSRGAASTPYEQYF.

This clonotype was counted only a few times. V usage is TRBV7-9 and J usage is TRBJ1-2; D not resolved. The CDR3 spans 15 residues. Trimming removed 5 bases at V and 6 bases at J, with 19 bases between. CDR1 SEHNR and CDR2 FQNEAQ come from the germline V gene (reference sequence). The DNA for the CDR3 is TGTGCCAGCAGCCACCCCCCCGGATTAGGGCATGGCTACACCTTC. Translation gives CASSHPPGLGHGYTF.

There are many counts of this clonotype. This sequence joins TRBV6-1 and TRBJ2-1, with 7 bases fitting TRBD2. This CDR3 has 13 amino acids. The V gene's germline CDR1 is MNHNS and CDR2 SASEGT. The J segment lost 6 bases and the V segment lost 6 bases, leaving 5 bases of the junction unmatched. CDR3 coding DNA: TGTGCCAGCAGCCGTACTAGCGCCAATGAGCAGTTCTTC. Translation gives CASSRTSANEQFF.

This sequence joins TRBV5-1 and TRBJ1-1; TRBD1 aligns across 7 bases. This CDR3 is 15 amino acids long. Germline V gene sequence: CDR1 SGHRS, CDR2 YFSETQ. After removal of 5 bases from V and 0 bases from J, the junction contained 7 bases not matched to a gene. The CDR3 is CASRGTGTVNTEAFF. The CDR3 nucleotides read TGCGCCAGCAGAGGGACCGGGACAGTGAACACTGAAGCTTTCTTT.

The chain has TRBV19 and TRBJ2-1; possible D gene TRBD2, 5 bases. V lost 4 bases and J lost 10, with 14 bases in between. Germline values: CDR1 LNHDA, CDR2 SQIVND (reference sequence). This CDR3 contains 13 residues. CDR3 sequence (DNA): TGTGCCAGTAGTACGGGAACCCTGTGGGAGCAGTTCTTC. This sequence encodes CASSTGTLWEQFF.

The chain couples TRBV5-5 to TRBJ2-2; D may correspond to TRBD1 or TRBD2 (5 bases each). The CDR3 sequence is 15 residues long. The germline V gene encodes CDR1 SGHKS and CDR2 YYEKEE (reference sequence). Trimming cost V 6 bases and J 8 bases, with 20 bases left between them. CDR3 sequence: CASTGRTGKSGELFF. The CDR3 coding sequence is TGTGCCAGCACGGGGCGAACAGGAAAATCGGGGGAGCTGTTTTTT.

This clonotype appeared a few times. The chain is built from TRBV20-1 and TRBJ2-2, with TRBD1 matching 10 bases. The ends lost 4 bases at V and 4 bases at J; junction bases unmatched: 6. The CDR3 extends over 15 amino acids. Germline-derived CDR1 and CDR2 are DFQATT and SNEGSKA (reference sequence). CDR3 in amino acids: CSANPGTGATGELFF. For the CDR3, the DNA is TGCAGTGCTAATCCCGGGACAGGGGCCACCGGGGAGCTGTTTTTT.

The V and J genes are TRBV29-1 and TRBJ2-7; TRBD1 might be the D (5 bases). The CDR3 is made up of 11 amino acids. V lost 3 bases, J lost 9 bases, and 12 bases lay in between. Germline CDR1 SQVTM, CDR2 ANQGSEA. The CDR3 region is CSVDTAGSQYF. The CDR3 region has the DNA TGCAGCGTTGATACGGCAGGGTCGCAGTACTTC.

The rearrangement links TRBV15 to TRBJ2-1; a possible D gene is TRBD2 (7 bases). Looked up from germline, CDR1 is LNHNV and CDR2 is YYDKDF (reference sequence). Trimming pared 0 bases from V and 4 bases from J, leaving 19 bases between. The CDR3 length is 18 residues. CDR3 DNA sequence: TGTGCCACCAGCAGAGATTTCGGGGGGCCCCGTACTTACAATGAGCAGTTCTTC. As protein: CATSRDFGGPRTYNEQFF.

This clonotype has more than one count but fewer than ten. This chain uses TRBV28 with TRBJ1-4; D is uncertain. Looked up from germline, CDR1 is MDHEN and CDR2 is SYDVKM. V was pared by 5 bases and J by 1 base, with 14 bases between. This CDR3 has 16 amino acids. The CDR3 coding sequence is TGTGCCAGCAGTCTGCCCATTGTGGGAACTAATGAAAAACTGTTTTTT. This translates into CASSLPIVGTNEKLFF.

The chain recombines TRBV4-3 with TRBJ2-3; a weak D match, TRBD2 (6 bases). There are 19 residues in the CDR3. V was pared by 0 bases and J by 2 bases, with 21 bases between. CDR1 LGHNA and CDR2 YSLEER come from the germline V gene. DNA for the CDR3: TGCGCCAGCAGCCAAGATTGGGGGTGGGAAGGGGAGGTCACAGATACGCAGTATTTT. It specifies CASSQDWGWEGEVTDTQYF.

This clonotype was seen more than once but under ten times. The chain combines TRBV9 with TRBJ2-3; D gene unclear. V gave up 1 base and J gave up 2 bases, with 8 bases separating them. CDR1 and CDR2 (germline): SGDLS, YYNGEE. The CDR3 is 14 amino acids. The CDR3 sequence: CASSVLSDTDTQYF. The CDR3, as DNA: TGTGCCAGCAGCGTATTGAGCGACACAGATACGCAGTATTTT.

This clonotype came up a few times. The rearrangement joins TRBV5-1 to TRBJ2-1; perhaps TRBD2 as D (6 bases). CDR3 size: 13 residues. Looked up from germline, CDR1 is SGHRS and CDR2 is YFSETQ. V was trimmed by 0 bases and J by 10 bases, leaving 11 bases between them. This chain's CDR3 is CASSLALGGEQFF. CDR3 DNA: TGCGCCAGCAGCTTGGCCCTAGGAGGGGAGCAGTTCTTC.

The rearrangement joins TRBV7-2 to TRBJ1-5; D ambiguous. Germline V gene sequence: CDR1 SGHTA, CDR2 FQGNSA. V was pared by 2 bases and J by 1 base, with 12 bases between. The CDR3 runs 16 residues. The CDR3 DNA sequence: TGTGCCAGCAGCTTAAACCCGAGGGAGAGCAATCAGCCCCAGCATTTT. This codes for CASSLNPRESNQPQHF. The full variable domain, completed using reference TRBV7-2 and TRBJ1-5, is GAGVSQSPSNKVTEKGKDVELRCDPISGHTALYWYRQSLGQGLEFLIYFQGNSAPDKSGLPSDRFSAERTGGSVSTLTIQRTQQEDSAVYLCASSLNPRESNQPQHFGDGTRLSIL.

This sequence joins TRBV5-1 and TRBJ2-2, with D perhaps TRBD1 or TRBD2 (6 bases each). The CDR3 has 16 residues. Per germline, CDR1 SGHRS and CDR2 YFSETQ. Between the trimmed V and J ends, which lost 7 bases and 4 bases, there was a span of 20 bases. The CDR3 loop is CASRTFRGGGTGELFF. In nucleotides, the CDR3 is TGCGCCAGCCGGACATTCAGGGGAGGAGGCACCGGGGAGCTGTTTTTT.

The gene calls are TRBV20-1 and TRBJ1-1; 12 bases match TRBD1. V shed 1 base, J shed 7 bases, and the junction held 16 bases outside the gene matches. CDR1 and CDR2 from the germline V gene are DFQATT and SNEGSKA (reference sequence). This CDR3 has 18 amino acids. The CDR3 is CSARVLGGGTGGKSEAFF. CDR3 DNA: TGCAGTGCTAGAGTTCTCGGGGGGGGGACAGGGGGCAAAAGTGAAGCTTTCTTT.